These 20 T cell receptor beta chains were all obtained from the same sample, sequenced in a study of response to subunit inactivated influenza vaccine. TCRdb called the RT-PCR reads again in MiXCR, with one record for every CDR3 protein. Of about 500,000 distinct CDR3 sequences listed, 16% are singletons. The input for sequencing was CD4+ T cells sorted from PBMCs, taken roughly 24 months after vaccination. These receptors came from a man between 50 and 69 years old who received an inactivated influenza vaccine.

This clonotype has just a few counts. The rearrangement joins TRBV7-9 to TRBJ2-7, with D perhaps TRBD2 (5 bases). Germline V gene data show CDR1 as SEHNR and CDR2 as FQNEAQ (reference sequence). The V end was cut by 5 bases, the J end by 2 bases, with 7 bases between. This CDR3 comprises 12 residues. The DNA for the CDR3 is TGTGCCAGCAGCCAACTAGCCTACGAGCAGTACTTC. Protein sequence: CASSQLAYEQYF.

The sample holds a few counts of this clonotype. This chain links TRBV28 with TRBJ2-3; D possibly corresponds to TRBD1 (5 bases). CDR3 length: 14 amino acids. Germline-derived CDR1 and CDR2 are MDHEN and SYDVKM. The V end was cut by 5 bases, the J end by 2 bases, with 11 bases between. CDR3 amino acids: CASSMTEFTDTQYF. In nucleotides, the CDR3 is TGTGCCAGCAGTATGACAGAGTTCACAGATACGCAGTATTTT.

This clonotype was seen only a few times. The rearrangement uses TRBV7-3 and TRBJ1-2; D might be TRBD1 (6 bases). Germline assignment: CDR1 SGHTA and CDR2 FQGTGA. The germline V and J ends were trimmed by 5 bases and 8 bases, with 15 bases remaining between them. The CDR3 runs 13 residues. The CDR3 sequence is CASSARTDGGYTF. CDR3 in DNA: TGTGCCAGCAGCGCCCGGACAGATGGCGGCTACACCTTC.

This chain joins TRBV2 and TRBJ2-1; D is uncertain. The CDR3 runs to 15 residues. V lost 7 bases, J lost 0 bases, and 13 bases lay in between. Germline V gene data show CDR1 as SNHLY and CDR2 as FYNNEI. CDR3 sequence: CASKIQQSSYNEQFF. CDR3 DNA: TGTGCCAGCAAAATACAACAAAGCTCCTACAATGAGCAGTTCTTC.

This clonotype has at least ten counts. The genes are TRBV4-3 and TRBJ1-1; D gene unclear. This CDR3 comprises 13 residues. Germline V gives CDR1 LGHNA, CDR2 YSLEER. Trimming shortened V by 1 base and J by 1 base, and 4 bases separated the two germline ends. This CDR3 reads CASSQVRNTEAFF. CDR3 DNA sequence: TGCGCCAGCAGCCAAGTTAGGAACACTGAAGCTTTCTTT.

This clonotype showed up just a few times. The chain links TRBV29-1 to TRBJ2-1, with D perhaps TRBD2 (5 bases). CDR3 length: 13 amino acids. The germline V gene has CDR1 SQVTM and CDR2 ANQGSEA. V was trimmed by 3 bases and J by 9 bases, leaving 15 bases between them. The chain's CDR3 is CSVDGSRHGEQFF. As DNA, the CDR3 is TGCAGCGTTGATGGGAGCAGACATGGTGAGCAGTTCTTC.

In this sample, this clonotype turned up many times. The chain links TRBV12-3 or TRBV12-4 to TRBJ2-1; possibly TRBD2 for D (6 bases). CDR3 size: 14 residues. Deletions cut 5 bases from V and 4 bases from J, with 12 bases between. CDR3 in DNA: TGTGCCAGCAGTCTTCGGGAGATGTACAATGAGCAGTTCTTC. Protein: CASSLREMYNEQFF.

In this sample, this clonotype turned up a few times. Here the CDR3 DNA reads TGCGCCAGCGGCGGATCCGGGACAGGGTCCTACGAGCAGTACTTC. It is translated as CASGGSGTGSYEQYF. The rearrangement links TRBV5-1 to TRBJ2-7; 9 nucleotides agree with TRBD1. The trim removed 7 bases at V and 1 base at J, leaving 9 bases unmatched. This CDR3 is built from 15 residues. In germline, CDR1 is SGHRS, CDR2 YFSETQ.

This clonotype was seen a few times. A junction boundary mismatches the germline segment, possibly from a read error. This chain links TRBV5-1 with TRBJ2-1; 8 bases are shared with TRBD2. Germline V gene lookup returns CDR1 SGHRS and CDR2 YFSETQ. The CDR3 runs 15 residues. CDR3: CASSPAGGPYNEKFF. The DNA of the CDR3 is TGCGCCAGCAGCCCCGCGGGAGGCCCCTACAATGAGAAGTTCTTC.

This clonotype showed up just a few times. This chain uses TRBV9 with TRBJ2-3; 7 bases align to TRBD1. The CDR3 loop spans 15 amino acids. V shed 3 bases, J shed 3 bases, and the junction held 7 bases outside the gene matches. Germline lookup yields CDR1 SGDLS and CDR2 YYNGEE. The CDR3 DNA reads TGTGCCAGCAGCGCACAGGGACAGCGGACAGATACGCAGTATTTT. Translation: CASSAQGQRTDTQYF.

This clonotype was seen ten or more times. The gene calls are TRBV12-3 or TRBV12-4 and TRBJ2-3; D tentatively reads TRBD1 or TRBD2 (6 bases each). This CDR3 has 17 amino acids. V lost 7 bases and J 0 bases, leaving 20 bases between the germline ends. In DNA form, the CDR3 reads TGTGCCAGCACCCTGACAGGTGGGGGGCCAAGCACAGATACGCAGTATTTT. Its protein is CASTLTGGGPSTDTQYF.

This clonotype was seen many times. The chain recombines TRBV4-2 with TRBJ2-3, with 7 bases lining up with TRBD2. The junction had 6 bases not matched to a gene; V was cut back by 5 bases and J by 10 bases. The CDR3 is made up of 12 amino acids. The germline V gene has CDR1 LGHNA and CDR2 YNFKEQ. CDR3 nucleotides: TGTGCCAGCAGCAGGACTAGTGAAGCGCAGTATTTT. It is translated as CASSRTSEAQYF.

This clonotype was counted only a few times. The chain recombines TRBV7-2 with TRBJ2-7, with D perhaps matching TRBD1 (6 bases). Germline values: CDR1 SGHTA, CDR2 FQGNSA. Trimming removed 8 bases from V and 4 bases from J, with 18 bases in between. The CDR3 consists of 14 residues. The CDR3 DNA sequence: TGTGCCAGCGGCAAGAACAGGGTTTCGTACGAGCAGTACTTC. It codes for CASGKNRVSYEQYF.

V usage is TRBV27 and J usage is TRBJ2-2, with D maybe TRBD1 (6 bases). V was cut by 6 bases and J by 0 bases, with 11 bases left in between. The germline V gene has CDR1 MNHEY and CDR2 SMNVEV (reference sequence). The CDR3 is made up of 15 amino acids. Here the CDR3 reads CASRRQGSNTGELFF. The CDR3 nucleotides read TGTGCCAGCAGGCGGCAGGGGTCGAACACCGGGGAGCTGTTTTTT.

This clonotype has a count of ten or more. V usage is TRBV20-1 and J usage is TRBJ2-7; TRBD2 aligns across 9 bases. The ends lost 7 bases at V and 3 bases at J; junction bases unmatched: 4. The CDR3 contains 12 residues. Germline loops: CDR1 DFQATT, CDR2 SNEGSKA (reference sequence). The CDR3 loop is CSGLAGFYEQYF. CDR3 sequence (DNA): TGCAGTGGTCTAGCGGGGTTCTACGAGCAGTACTTC.

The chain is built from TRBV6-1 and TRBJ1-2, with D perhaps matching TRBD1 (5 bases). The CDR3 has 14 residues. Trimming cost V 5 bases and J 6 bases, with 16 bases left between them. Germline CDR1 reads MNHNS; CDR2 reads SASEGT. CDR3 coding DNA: TGTGCCAGCAGTCTCTACAGGAGGGATCATGGCTACACCTTC. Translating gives CASSLYRRDHGYTF.

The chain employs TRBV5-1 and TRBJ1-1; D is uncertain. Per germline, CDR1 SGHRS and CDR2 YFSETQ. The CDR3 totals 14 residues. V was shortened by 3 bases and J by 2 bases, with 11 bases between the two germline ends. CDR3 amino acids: CASSSRSKNTEAFF. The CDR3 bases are TGCGCCAGCAGCTCCAGGAGTAAAAACACTGAAGCTTTCTTT.

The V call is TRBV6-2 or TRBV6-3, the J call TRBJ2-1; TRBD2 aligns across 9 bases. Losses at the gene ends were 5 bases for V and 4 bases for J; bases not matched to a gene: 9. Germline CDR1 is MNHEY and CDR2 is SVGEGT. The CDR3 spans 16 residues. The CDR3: CASSAMSGRSYNEQFF. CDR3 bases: TGTGCCAGCAGTGCAATGAGCGGGAGGTCTTACAATGAGCAGTTCTTC.

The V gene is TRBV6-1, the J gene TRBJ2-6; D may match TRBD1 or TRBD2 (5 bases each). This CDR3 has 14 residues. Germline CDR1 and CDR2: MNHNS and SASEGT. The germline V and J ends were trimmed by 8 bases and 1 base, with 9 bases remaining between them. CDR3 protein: CASQWGSGANVLTF. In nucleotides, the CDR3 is TGTGCCAGCCAGTGGGGGTCTGGGGCCAACGTCCTGACTTTC.

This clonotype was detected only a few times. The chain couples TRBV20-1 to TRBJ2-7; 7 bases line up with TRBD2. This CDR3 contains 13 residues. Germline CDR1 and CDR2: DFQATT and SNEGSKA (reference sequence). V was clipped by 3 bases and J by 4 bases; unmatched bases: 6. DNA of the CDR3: TGCAGTGCTAGGACCGGGGGGATATACGAGCAGTACTTC. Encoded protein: CSARTGGIYEQYF.